These 27 T cell receptor beta chains originate from one sample sequenced in a study of spatial heterogeneity in lung cancer. Findings of the study overall: Mutation counts in tumors were tracked by counts of expanded intratumoral alpha and beta TCRs.

Time point of the sample: sample taken at primary tumor resection. TCRdb used MiXCR to reprocess the 5' RACE reads, holding one entry per CDR3 protein. The data show some 6,000 distinct CDR3 sequences, 11% to 15% seen once. These TCRs are of unknown antigen specificity. The material sequenced was lung tumor tissue, taken at surgery. These receptors all stem from a male donor with early-stage non-small cell lung cancer.

At least ten counts were recorded for this clonotype. As an off-target read in a library built for alpha chains, this beta chain has a frequency of little significance. The CDR3 nucleotides are TGCAGTGCTCCTAGACAGCCATCCACAGATACGCAGTATTTT. It is translated as CSAPRQPSTDTQYF. The chain recombines TRBV20-1 with TRBJ2-3; D may be TRBD1 (5 bases). The CDR3 spans 14 residues. The V and J ends lost 5 bases and 2 bases respectively, with 14 bases between them. Germline lookup yields CDR1 DFQATT and CDR2 SNEGSKA (reference sequence).

Worth noting for this clonotype: This beta chain is a stray sequence in a library constructed for alpha chains; its clone size is not meaningful. The chain has TRBV4-1 and TRBJ2-2; 7 bases are a match to TRBD1. Germline CDR1 and CDR2: MGHRA and YSYEKL. V dropped 0 bases and J dropped 5; count of bases not matched to a gene: 6. The CDR3 contains 16 residues. The DNA of the CDR3 is TGCGCCAGCAGCCAAGATAGGACAGGTGTAACCGGGGAGCTGTTTTTT. It encodes CASSQDRTGVTGELFF.

This clonotype ranks as medium-sized. A library prepared for alpha chains yielded this beta chain as an off-target read; its size is of little meaning. The chain recombines TRBV29-1 with TRBJ2-7, with D tentatively TRBD1 (6 bases). The germline CDR1 and CDR2 sequences are SQVTM and ANQGSEA. The CDR3 has 12 residues. Trimming left V 4 bases short and J 6 bases short, with 13 bases between. CDR3 region: CSVARTVGEQYF. The CDR3 DNA reads as TGCAGCGTTGCGAGGACAGTTGGCGAGCAGTACTTC.

This clonotype was observed many times. This beta chain came through as a stray read in a library set up for alpha chains, and its size says little. This chain connects TRBV29-1 to TRBJ2-1; TRBD1 aligns across 9 bases. This CDR3 is built from 14 residues. V lost 7 bases, J lost 9 bases, and 13 bases stayed unmatched. Germline V CDR1 and CDR2: SQVTM, ANQGSEA. The CDR3 DNA reads as TGCAGCGGTAACAGGGGGCATTTTTGGGGTGAGCAGTTCTTC. The encoded protein is CSGNRGHFWGEQFF.

This clonotype was observed at least ten times. The junction departs from germline at one end; a sequencing error may be responsible. This beta chain is an off-target read within a library intended for alpha chains, so its frequency means little. The genes are TRBV5-1 and TRBJ2-3; possible D gene TRBD1, 5 bases. Germline V CDR1 and CDR2: SGHRS, YFSETQ. The CDR3 has 14 amino acids. In nucleotides, the CDR3 is TGCACCAGCAGCGAGCAGGGTCGCACAGATACGCAGTATTTT. The encoded protein is CTSSEQGRTDTQYF.

By sample share, this clonotype is medium-sized. Within a library made for alpha chains, this beta chain is off target, and its count is uninformative. The chain couples TRBV7-6 to TRBJ2-7; D is possibly TRBD1 (6 bases). Trimming left V 1 base short and J 5 bases short, with 6 bases between. The CDR3 sequence is 12 residues long. Germline V gene lookup returns CDR1 SGHVS and CDR2 FNYEAQ. CDR3 loop: CASSLGGHEQYF. The CDR3 bases are TGTGCCAGCAGCTTAGGGGGGCACGAGCAGTACTTC.

A word on this clonotype: Since the library was made to target alpha chains, this beta chain is a stray read and its abundance is not meaningful. This chain uses TRBV20-1 with TRBJ1-5; tentatively, D is TRBD1 (6 bases). From germline, CDR1 is DFQATT and CDR2 SNEGSKA (reference sequence). V was pared by 0 bases and J by 0 bases, with 12 bases between. This CDR3 comprises 16 residues. The CDR3: CSAREGTFNSNQPQHF. DNA for the CDR3: TGCAGTGCTAGAGAAGGGACATTTAATAGCAATCAGCCCCAGCATTTT.

This clonotype was recorded many times. The library was prepared for alpha chains; this beta chain is a stray read, so its frequency means little. This chain joins TRBV12-3 or TRBV12-4 and TRBJ2-1, with 7 bases aligning to TRBD2. The CDR3 length is 13 residues. With V trimmed by 4 bases and J by 9 bases, 6 bases remained unmatched. The CDR3 protein is CASSSGLFLEQFF. Here the CDR3 DNA reads TGTGCCAGCAGTTCGGGACTATTTCTTGAGCAGTTCTTC.

This clonotype was observed a single time. In a library made to pick up alpha chains, this beta chain is a stray read with a size that means little. Here the CDR3 DNA reads TGTGCCAGCAGCCAAGAGTATACAGGGTTCTACGAGCAGTACTTC. Translation: CASSQEYTGFYEQYF. V usage is TRBV3-1 and J usage is TRBJ2-7; TRBD1 is a possible D gene (6 bases). Germline CDR1 is LGHDT and CDR2 is YNNKEL (reference sequence). Trimming removed 0 bases at V and 3 bases at J, with 12 bases between. The CDR3 covers 15 residues.

By share, this clonotype ranks as medium-sized. In a library made to pick up alpha chains, this beta chain is a stray read with a size that means little. The V and J genes are TRBV9 and TRBJ2-2; TRBD2 aligns across 8 bases. Germline assignment: CDR1 SGDLS and CDR2 YYNGEE. V trimming: 6 bases; J trimming: 2 bases; junction bases outside the gene matches: 6. The CDR3 loop spans 15 amino acids. The DNA for the CDR3 is TGTGCCAGCACGCTAGCGGGTCTAAACACCGGGGAGCTGTTTTTT. The encoded protein is CASTLAGLNTGELFF. Combining the CDR3 with reference TRBV9 and TRBJ2-2 gives the whole variable domain DSGVTQTPKHLITATGQRVTLRCSPRSGDLSVYWYQQSLDQGLQFLIQYYNGEERAKGNILERFSAQQFPDLHSELNLSSLELGDSALYFCASTLAGLNTGELFFGEGSRLTVL.

This clonotype has ten or more counts. This beta chain is an off-target read within a library intended for alpha chains, so its frequency means little. V is TRBV19 and J is TRBJ1-1; D remains ambiguous. CDR1 and CDR2 (germline): LNHDA, SQIVND (reference sequence). The CDR3 loop spans 13 amino acids. The V gene lost 5 bases and the J gene lost 0 bases, with 7 bases spanning the gap. The CDR3 DNA follows: TGTGCCAGTAGTTCCCAGGTGAACACTGAAGCTTTCTTT. Encoded protein: CASSSQVNTEAFF.

This clonotype is labeled medium-sized. In a library made to pick up alpha chains, this beta chain is a stray read with a size that means little. J is TRBJ1-1 and V is TRBV27; D is unresolved. The CDR3 loop spans 14 amino acids. Trimming left V 3 bases short and J 5 bases short, with 13 bases between. From germline, CDR1 is MNHEY and CDR2 SMNVEV (reference sequence). CDR3 sequence: CASSFAPVWTEAFF. CDR3 in DNA: TGTGCCAGCAGTTTCGCCCCCGTTTGGACTGAAGCTTTCTTT.

By share, this clonotype counts as medium-sized (0.01 to 0.1%). Little can be read into the size of this beta chain, an off-target read in a library designed for alpha chains. The rearrangement joins TRBV9 to TRBJ1-2, with D maybe TRBD1 (5 bases). V was cut by 7 bases and J by 6 bases, with 13 bases left in between. Germline lookup yields CDR1 SGDLS and CDR2 YYNGEE. CDR3 length equals 12 residues. The chain's CDR3 is CASGGVADGYTF. The CDR3 nucleotides are TGTGCCAGCGGGGGTGTGGCAGATGGCTACACCTTC. Together with reference TRBV9 and TRBJ1-2, the CDR3 gives the full variable domain: DSGVTQTPKHLITATGQRVTLRCSPRSGDLSVYWYQQSLDQGLQFLIQYYNGEERAKGNILERFSAQQFPDLHSELNLSSLELGDSALYFCASGGVADGYTFGSGTRLTVV.

By its share, this clonotype is medium-sized. This beta chain was picked up by a library intended for alpha chains and is off target, so its count carries little meaning. J is TRBJ2-7 and V is TRBV18; 10 bases match TRBD2. Germline CDR1 KGHSH, CDR2 LQKENI. Trimming took 8 bases from V and 3 from J; bases not matched to a gene: 4. The CDR3 consists of 13 residues. The CDR3 loop reads CASATSGIYEQYF. CDR3 sequence (DNA): TGTGCCAGCGCCACTAGCGGGATCTACGAGCAGTACTTC.

By share, this clonotype counts as medium-sized. Mismatch with germline at one junction end may stem from a read error. As an off-target read in a library built for alpha chains, this beta chain has a frequency of little significance. The chain has TRBV7-7 and TRBJ2-2; D may be TRBD2 (6 bases). CDR3 length: 13 amino acids. CDR1 and CDR2 (germline): SSHAT, FNYEAQ (reference sequence). DNA for the CDR3: TGTGCTAGCAGCTCAAGCGGGCCCGGGGAGCTGTTTTTT. It translates to CASSSSGPGELFF.

This clonotype occurred many times. This beta chain slipped into a library made for alpha chains as a stray read, so its size is not meaningful. This chain uses TRBV18 with TRBJ2-1; 9 nucleotides align to TRBD1. This CDR3 has 16 residues. V lost 1 base to trimming and J lost 7 bases; unmatched junction nucleotides: 8. CDR1 and CDR2 (germline): KGHSH, LQKENI. This chain's CDR3 is CASSPLITQGANEQFF. The CDR3 coding sequence is TGTGCCAGCTCACCACTGATCACACAGGGGGCTAATGAGCAGTTCTTC.

About this clonotype itself: This beta chain turned up in a library designed for alpha chains; as an off-target read, its abundance says little. V usage is TRBV24-1 and J usage is TRBJ2-3; 11 bases are shared with TRBD1. The V segment lost 4 bases and the J segment 5 bases; nucleotides outside the gene matches: 4. From germline, CDR1 is KGHDR and CDR2 SFDVKD. This CDR3 contains 15 residues. The CDR3 DNA is TGTGCCACCAGTGACCCAGGGACAGGGGGAGATACGCAGTATTTT. Its protein product is CATSDPGTGGDTQYF.

Relative to its sample, this clonotype is medium-sized. Because the library targeted alpha chains, this beta chain is an off-target read whose size means little. The rearrangement links TRBV7-8 to TRBJ2-3, with a weak D call TRBD1 (5 bases). V lost 5 bases and J 1 base, leaving 7 bases between the germline ends. CDR3 length: 13 residues. CDR1 is SGHVS, CDR2 FQNEAQ, per germline. CDR3 DNA sequence: TGTGCCAGCAGCGGGGCCCGCACAGATACGCAGTATTTT. Translating gives CASSGARTDTQYF.

In this sample, this clonotype is medium-sized. Found in a library prepared for alpha chains, this beta chain is an off-target read, and its abundance has little meaning. The chain has TRBV6-1 and TRBJ2-3; 13 bases match TRBD2. CDR3 length equals 16 residues. The ends lost 6 bases at V and 4 bases at J; junction bases unmatched: 7. CDR1 is MNHNS and CDR2 is SASEGT in the germline V gene. The CDR3 nucleotides are TGTGCCAGCAGGCGGACTAGCGGGAGTATCCCAGATACGCAGTATTTT. As protein: CASRRTSGSIPDTQYF.

Of note for this clonotype: This sequence may be a read error, since a much larger clone differs from it by one base. This beta chain turned up in a library designed for alpha chains; as an off-target read, its abundance says little. The chain employs TRBV5-1 and TRBJ2-5; 10 bases fit TRBD2. This CDR3 region has 15 residues. Germline assignment: CDR1 SGHRS and CDR2 YFSETQ. The CDR3 DNA sequence: TGCGCCGGCAGCTGGACTAGCGGCACACAAGAGACCCAGTACTTC. This sequence encodes CAGSWTSGTQETQYF. Drawing the rest from reference TRBV5-1 and TRBJ2-5, the complete variable domain is KAGVTQTPRYLIKTRGQQVTLSCSPISGHRSVSWYQQTPGQGLQFLFEYFSETQRNKGNFPGRFSGRQFSNSRSEMNVSTLELGDSALYLCAGSWTSGTQETQYFGPGTRLLVL.

Note on this clonotype: This beta chain represents an off-target read in a library built for alpha chains; its size is of limited meaning. The gene calls are TRBV30 and TRBJ2-1; D remains unclear. This CDR3 has 11 amino acids. V was cut by 0 bases and J by 12 bases, with 9 bases left in between. Germline V gives CDR1 GTSNPN, CDR2 SVGIG (reference sequence). CDR3 bases: TGTGCCTGGAGTGTAAACCAGCGGCAGTTCTTC. Translating gives CAWSVNQRQFF.

In this sample, this clonotype is medium-sized. A library made for alpha chains picked up this beta chain off target, so its size means little. The V call is TRBV20-1, the J call TRBJ2-1; D may be TRBD1 (5 bases). V lost 6 bases and J 3 bases, leaving 6 bases between the germline ends. Germline V lookup: CDR1 DFQATT, CDR2 SNEGSKA (reference sequence). CDR3 length: 11 amino acids. The CDR3 DNA sequence: TGCAGTGCGACAGACTACAATGAGCAGTTCTTC. Encoded protein: CSATDYNEQFF.

This clonotype is labeled as medium-sized. This beta chain is a stray sequence in a library constructed for alpha chains; its clone size is not meaningful. The chain uses TRBV12-3 or TRBV12-4 and TRBJ1-1; the D is unclear. CDR3 length equals 12 residues. V was cut by 3 bases and J by 3 bases, with 5 bases left in between. Here the CDR3 DNA reads TGTGCCAGCAGTTTCGGAGACACTGAAGCTTTCTTT. It translates to CASSFGDTEAFF.

By share, this clonotype ranks as medium-sized. This beta chain is an off-target read within a library intended for alpha chains, so its frequency means little. The V and J genes are TRBV10-3 and TRBJ1-4; 7 bases fit TRBD1. From germline, CDR1 is ENHRY and CDR2 SYGVKD. V lost 4 bases to trimming and J lost 9 bases; unmatched junction nucleotides: 8. The length of the CDR3 is 14 residues. The CDR3 sequence is CAISGQGGRKKLFF. The DNA for the CDR3 is TGTGCCATCAGTGGACAGGGTGGGAGGAAAAAACTGTTTTTT.

The count of this clonotype is one. Because the library targeted alpha chains, this beta chain is an off-target read whose size means little. This chain uses TRBV5-6 with TRBJ1-2; the match to TRBD1 covers 9 bases. J lost 2 bases, V lost 4 bases, and 3 bases had no gene match. Germline V gene lookup returns CDR1 SGHDT and CDR2 YYEEEE. The CDR3 length is 14 residues. As DNA, the CDR3 is TGTGCCAGCAGCGGTACAGGGGGCAACTATGGCTACACCTTC. Translated: CASSGTGGNYGYTF.

The sample holds many counts of this clonotype. This beta chain is a stray read from a library made for alpha chains; its abundance is not meaningful. The CDR3 region has the DNA TGTGCCAGCAGCCAAGCCCTAGCTGATTCCTACGAGCAGTACTTC. Its protein is CASSQALADSYEQYF. This chain connects TRBV4-2 to TRBJ2-7; TRBD2 is a possible D gene (5 bases). CDR3 length: 15 residues. V was pared by 1 base and J by 1 base, with 11 bases between. Germline lookup yields CDR1 LGHNA and CDR2 YNFKEQ.

This clonotype was counted at least ten times. This beta chain slipped into a library made for alpha chains as a stray read, so its size is not meaningful. The chain has TRBV18 and TRBJ2-7; a weak D match, TRBD2 (5 bases). Trimming pared 3 bases from V and 5 bases from J, leaving 14 bases between. The CDR3 spans 14 residues. Looked up from germline, CDR1 is KGHSH and CDR2 is LQKENI. The CDR3 region is CASSPKREGHEQYF. The CDR3 region has the DNA TGTGCCAGCTCACCGAAGCGCGAGGGCCACGAGCAGTACTTC. Full variable domain (outside the CDR3, taken from reference TRBV18 and TRBJ2-7): NAGVMQNPRHLVRRRGQEARLRCSPMKGHSHVYWYRQLPEEGLKFMVYLQKENIIDESGMPKERFSAEFPKEGPSILRIQQVVRGDSAAYFCASSPKREGHEQYFGPGTRLTVT.